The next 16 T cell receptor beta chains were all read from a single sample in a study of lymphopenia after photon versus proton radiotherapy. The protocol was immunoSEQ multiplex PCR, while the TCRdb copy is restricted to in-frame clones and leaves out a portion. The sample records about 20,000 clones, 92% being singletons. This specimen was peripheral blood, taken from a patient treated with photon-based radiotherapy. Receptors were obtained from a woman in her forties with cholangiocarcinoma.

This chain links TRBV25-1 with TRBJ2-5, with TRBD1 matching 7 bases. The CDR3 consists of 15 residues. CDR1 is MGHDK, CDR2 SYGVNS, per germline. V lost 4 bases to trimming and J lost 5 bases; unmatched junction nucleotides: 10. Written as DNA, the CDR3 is TGTGCCAGCAGTGCGCGGACAGGTTATGGGGAGACCCAGTACTTC. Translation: CASSARTGYGETQYF.

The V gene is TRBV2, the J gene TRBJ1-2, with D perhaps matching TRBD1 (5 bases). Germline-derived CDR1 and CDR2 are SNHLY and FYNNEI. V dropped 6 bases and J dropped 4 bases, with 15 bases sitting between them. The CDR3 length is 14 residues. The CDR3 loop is CASRAGTAVYGYTF. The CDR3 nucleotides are TGTGCCAGCAGAGCAGGGACCGCCGTCTATGGCTACACCTTC.

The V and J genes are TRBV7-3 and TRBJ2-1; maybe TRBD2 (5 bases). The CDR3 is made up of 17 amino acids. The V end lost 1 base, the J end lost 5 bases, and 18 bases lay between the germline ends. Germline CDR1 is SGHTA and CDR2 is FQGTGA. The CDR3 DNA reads TGTGCCAGCAGCTTAAATATCGCGGGTCCGGAAGACAATGAGCAGTTCTTC. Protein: CASSLNIAGPEDNEQFF.

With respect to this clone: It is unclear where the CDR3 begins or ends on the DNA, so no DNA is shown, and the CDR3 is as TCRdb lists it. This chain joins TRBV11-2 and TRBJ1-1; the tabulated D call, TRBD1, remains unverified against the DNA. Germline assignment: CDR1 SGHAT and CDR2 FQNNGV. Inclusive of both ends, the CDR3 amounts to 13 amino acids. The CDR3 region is CASSLVVGTGSSF.

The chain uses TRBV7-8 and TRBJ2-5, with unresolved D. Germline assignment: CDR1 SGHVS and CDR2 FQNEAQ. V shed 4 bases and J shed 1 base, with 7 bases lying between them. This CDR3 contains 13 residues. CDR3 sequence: CASSSHPQETQYF. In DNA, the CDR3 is TGTGCCAGCAGCTCACACCCCCAAGAGACCCAGTACTTC. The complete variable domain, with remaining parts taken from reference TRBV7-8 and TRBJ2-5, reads GAGVSQSPRYKVAKRGQDVALRCDPISGHVSLFWYQQALGQGPEFLTYFQNEAQLDKSGLPSDRFFAERPEGSVSTLKIQRTQQEDSAVYLCASSSHPQETQYFGPGTRLLVL.

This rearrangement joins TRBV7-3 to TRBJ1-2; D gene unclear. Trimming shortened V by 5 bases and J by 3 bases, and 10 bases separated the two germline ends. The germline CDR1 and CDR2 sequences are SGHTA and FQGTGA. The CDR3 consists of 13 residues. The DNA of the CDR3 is TGTGCCAGCAGCCCCGACACATACTATGGCTACACCTTC. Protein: CASSPDTYYGYTF.

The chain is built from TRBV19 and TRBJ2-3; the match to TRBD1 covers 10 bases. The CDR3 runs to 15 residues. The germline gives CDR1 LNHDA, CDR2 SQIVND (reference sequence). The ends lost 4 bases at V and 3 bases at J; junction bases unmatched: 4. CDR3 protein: CASSNRDRGTDTQYF. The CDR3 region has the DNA TGTGCCAGTAGTAATCGGGACAGGGGAACAGATACGCAGTATTTT. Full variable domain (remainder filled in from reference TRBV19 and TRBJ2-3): DGGITQSPKYLFRKEGQNVTLSCEQNLNHDAMYWYRQDPGQGLRLIYYSQIVNDFQKGDIAEGYSVSREKKESFPLTVTSAQKNPTAFYLCASSNRDRGTDTQYFGPGTRLTVL.

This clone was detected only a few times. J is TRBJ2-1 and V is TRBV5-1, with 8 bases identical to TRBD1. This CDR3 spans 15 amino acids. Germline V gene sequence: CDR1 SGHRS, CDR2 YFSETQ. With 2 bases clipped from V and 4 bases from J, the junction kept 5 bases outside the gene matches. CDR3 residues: CASSFLQGGYNEQFF. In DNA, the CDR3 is TGCGCCAGCAGCTTCTTACAGGGGGGATACAATGAGCAGTTCTTC. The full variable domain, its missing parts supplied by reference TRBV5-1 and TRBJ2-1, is KAGVTQTPRYLIKTRGQQVTLSCSPISGHRSVSWYQQTPGQGLQFLFEYFSETQRNKGNFPGRFSGRQFSNSRSEMNVSTLELGDSALYLCASSFLQGGYNEQFFGPGTRLTVL.

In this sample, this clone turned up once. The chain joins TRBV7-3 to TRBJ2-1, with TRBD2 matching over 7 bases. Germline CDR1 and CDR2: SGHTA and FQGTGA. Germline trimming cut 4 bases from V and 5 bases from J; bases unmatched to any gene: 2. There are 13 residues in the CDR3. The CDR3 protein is CASSWTSNNEQFF. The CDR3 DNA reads TGTGCCAGCAGCTGGACTAGTAACAATGAGCAGTTCTTC.

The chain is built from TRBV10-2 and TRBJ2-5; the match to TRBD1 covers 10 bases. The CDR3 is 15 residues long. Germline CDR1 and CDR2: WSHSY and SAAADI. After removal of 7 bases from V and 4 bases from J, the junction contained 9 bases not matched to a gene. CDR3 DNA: TGCGCCAGCAACGACAGGGGGCGTACGGGAGAGACCCAGTACTTC. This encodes CASNDRGRTGETQYF.

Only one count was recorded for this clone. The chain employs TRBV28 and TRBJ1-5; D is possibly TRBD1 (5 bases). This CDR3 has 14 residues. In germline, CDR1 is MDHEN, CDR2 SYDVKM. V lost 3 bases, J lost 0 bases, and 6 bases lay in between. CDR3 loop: CASSFDSSNQPQHF. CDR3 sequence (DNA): TGTGCCAGCAGTTTCGACAGTAGCAATCAGCCCCAGCATTTT. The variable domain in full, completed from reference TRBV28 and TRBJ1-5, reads DVKVTQSSRYLVKRTGEKVFLECVQDMDHENMFWYRQDPGLGLRLIYFSYDVKMKEKGDIPEGYSVSREKKERFSLILESASTNQTSMYLCASSFDSSNQPQHFGDGTRLSIL.

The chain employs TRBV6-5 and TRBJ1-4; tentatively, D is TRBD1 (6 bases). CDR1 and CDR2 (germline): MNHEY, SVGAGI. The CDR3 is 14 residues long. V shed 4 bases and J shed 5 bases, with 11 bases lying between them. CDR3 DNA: TGTGCCAGCAGTTCCCGTGGGGGCAATGAAAAACTGTTTTTT. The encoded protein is CASSSRGGNEKLFF.

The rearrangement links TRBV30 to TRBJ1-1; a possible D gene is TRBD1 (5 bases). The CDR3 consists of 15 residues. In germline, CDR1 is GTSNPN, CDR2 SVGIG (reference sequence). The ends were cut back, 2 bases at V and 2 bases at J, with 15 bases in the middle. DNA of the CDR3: TGTGCCTGGAGTACATTATGGGACTTAAACACTGAAGCTTTCTTT. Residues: CAWSTLWDLNTEAFF.

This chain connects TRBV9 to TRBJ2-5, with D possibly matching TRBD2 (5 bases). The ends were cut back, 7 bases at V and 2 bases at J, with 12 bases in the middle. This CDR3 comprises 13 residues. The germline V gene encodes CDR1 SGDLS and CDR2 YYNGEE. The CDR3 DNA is TGTGCCAGCTCTCGGGGTTTTCAAGAGACCCAGTACTTC. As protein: CASSRGFQETQYF.

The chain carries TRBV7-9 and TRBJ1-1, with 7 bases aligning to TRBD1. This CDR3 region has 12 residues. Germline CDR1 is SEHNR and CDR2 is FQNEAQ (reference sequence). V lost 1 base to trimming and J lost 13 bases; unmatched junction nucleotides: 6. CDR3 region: CASSLDRGSDFF. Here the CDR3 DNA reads TGTGCCAGCAGCTTAGACAGGGGTAGTGATTTCTTT.

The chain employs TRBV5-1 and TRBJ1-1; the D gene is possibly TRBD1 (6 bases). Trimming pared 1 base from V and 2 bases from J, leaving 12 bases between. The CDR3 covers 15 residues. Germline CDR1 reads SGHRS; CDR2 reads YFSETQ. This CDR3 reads CASSLSGDTNTEAFF. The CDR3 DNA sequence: TGCGCCAGCAGCTTGTCAGGGGACACAAACACTGAAGCTTTCTTT. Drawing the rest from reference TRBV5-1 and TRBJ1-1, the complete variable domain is KAGVTQTPRYLIKTRGQQVTLSCSPISGHRSVSWYQQTPGQGLQFLFEYFSETQRNKGNFPGRFSGRQFSNSRSEMNVSTLELGDSALYLCASSLSGDTNTEAFFGQGTRLTVV.